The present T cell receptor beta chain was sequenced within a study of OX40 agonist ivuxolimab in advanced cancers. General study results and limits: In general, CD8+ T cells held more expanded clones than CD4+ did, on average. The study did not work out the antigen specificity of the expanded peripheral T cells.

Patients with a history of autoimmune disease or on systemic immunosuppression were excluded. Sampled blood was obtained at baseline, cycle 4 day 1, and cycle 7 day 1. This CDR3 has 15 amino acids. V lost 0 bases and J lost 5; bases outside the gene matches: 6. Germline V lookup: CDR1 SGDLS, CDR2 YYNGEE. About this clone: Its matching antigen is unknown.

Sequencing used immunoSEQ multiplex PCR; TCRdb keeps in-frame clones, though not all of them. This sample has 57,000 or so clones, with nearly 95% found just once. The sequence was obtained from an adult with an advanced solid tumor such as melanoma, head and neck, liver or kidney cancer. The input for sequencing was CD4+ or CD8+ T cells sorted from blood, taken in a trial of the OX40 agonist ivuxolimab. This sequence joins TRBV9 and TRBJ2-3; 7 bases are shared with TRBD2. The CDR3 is CASSVGGRARDTQYF. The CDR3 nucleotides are TGTGCCAGCAGCGTAGGTGGGAGGGCCAGAGATACGCAGTATTTT.